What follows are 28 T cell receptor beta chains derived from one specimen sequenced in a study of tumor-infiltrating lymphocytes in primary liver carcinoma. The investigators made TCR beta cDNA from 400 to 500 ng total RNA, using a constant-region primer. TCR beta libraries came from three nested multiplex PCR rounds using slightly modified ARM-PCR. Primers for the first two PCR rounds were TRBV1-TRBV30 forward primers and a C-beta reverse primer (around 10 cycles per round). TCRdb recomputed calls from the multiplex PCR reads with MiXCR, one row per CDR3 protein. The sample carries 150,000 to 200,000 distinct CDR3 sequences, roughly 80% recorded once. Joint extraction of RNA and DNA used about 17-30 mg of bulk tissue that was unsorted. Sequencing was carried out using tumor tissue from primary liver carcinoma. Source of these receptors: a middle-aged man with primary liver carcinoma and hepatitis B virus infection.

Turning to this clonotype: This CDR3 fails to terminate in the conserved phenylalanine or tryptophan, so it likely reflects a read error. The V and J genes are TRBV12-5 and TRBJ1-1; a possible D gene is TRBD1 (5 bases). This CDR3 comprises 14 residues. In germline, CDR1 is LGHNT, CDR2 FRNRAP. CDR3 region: CASGSTGSNIEAFL. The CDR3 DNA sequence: TGTGCCAGCGGGAGTACAGGTTCGAACATTGAAGCTTTCTTA.

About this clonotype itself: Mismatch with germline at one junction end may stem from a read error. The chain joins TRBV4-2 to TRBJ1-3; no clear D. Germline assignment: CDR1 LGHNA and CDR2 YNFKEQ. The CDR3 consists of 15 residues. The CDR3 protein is CASNQDGLTGNTIYF. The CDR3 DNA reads TGTGCCAGCAACCAAGATGGACTAACTGGAAACACCATATATTTT.

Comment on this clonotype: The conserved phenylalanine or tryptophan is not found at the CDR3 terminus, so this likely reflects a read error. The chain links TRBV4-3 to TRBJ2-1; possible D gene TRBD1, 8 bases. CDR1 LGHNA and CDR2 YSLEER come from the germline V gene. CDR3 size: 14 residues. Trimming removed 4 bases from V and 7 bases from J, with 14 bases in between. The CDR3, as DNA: TGCGCCAGCAGCCTGGACAGGGAGGGGAATGAGCAGTTCTCC. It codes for CASSLDREGNEQFS.

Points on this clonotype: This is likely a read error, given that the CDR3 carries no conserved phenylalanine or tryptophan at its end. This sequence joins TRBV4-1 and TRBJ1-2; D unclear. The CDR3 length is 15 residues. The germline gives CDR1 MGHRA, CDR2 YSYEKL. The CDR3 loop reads CAGSPSTGLNYGYTV. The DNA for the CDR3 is TGCGCCGGCAGCCCGTCCACTGGTCTCAACTATGGCTACACCGTC.

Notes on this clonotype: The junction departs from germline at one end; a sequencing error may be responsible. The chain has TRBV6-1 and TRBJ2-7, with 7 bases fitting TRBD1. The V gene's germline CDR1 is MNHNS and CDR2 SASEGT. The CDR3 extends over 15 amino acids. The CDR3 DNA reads TGTGCTAGCAGTGAAGGAGAGGGGGCTTTCTTCGAGCAGTACTTC. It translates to CASSEGEGAFFEQYF.

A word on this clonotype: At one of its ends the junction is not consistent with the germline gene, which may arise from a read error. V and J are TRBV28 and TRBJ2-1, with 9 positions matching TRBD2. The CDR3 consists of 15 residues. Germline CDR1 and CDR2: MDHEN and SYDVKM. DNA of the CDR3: TGTGCCAGCAGAAGTAGCGGGAGCTCCTACAATGGGCAGTTCTTC. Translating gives CASRSSGSSYNGQFF.

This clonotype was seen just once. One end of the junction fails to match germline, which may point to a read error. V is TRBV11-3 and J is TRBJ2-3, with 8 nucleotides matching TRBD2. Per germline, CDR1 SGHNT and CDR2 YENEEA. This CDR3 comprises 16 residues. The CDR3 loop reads CTSSLDSGSIRDTQYF. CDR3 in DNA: TGTACCAGCAGCTTAGACAGCGGGAGTATAAGAGATACACAGTATTTT.

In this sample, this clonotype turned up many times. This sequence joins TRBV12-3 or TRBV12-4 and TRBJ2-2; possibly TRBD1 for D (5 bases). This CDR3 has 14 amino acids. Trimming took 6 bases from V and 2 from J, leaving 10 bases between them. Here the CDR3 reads CASRIGENTGELFF. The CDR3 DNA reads TGTGCCAGCAGAATAGGGGAAAACACCGGGGAGCTGTTTTTT.

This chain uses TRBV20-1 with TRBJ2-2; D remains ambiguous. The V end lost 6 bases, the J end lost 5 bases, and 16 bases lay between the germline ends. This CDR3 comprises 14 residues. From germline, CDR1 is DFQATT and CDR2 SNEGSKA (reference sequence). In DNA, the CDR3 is TGCAGTGCCCAGGTGATTCCGCGGACCGGGGAGCTGTTTTTT. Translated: CSAQVIPRTGELFF.

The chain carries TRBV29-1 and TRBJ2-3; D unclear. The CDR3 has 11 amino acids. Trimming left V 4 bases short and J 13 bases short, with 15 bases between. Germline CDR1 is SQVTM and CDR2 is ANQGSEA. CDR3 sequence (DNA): TGCAGCGTTGGGTTTTCAGATACAAAGTATTTT. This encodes CSVGFSDTKYF.

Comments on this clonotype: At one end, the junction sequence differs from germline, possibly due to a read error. The CDR3 loop is CATSESVNTGGLFF. CDR3 coding DNA: TGTGCCACCAGTGAATCAGTGAACACCGGGGGGCTGTTTTTT. J is TRBJ2-2 and V is TRBV6-1; D is possibly TRBD2 (6 bases). This CDR3 contains 14 residues. CDR1 is MNHNS, CDR2 SASEGT, per germline.

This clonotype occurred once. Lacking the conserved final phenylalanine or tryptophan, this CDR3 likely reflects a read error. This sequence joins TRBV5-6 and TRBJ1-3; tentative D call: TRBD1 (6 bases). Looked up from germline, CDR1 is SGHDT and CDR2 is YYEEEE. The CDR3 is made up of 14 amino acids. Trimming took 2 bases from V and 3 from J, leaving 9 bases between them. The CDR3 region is CASSFRGVGNTIYY. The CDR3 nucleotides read TGTGCCAGCAGCTTCAGGGGCGTTGGAAACACCATATATTAT.

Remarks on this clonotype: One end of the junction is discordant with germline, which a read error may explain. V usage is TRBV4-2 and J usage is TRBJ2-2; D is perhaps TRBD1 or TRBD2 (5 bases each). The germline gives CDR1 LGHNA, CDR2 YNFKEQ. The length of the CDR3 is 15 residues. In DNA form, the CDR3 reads TGTGCTAGCAGCCAAACCCGGGGCACAACCAGGGAGCTGTTTTTT. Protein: CASSQTRGTTRELFF.

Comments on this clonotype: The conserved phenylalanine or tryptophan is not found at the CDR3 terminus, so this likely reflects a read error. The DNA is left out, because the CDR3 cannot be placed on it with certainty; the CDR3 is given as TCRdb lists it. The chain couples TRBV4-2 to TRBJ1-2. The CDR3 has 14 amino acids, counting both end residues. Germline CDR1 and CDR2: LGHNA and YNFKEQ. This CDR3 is CARSALDGNYGYTV.

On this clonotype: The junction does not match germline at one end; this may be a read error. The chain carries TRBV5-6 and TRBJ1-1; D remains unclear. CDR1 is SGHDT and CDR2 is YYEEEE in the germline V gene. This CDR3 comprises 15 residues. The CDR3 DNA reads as TGTGCCAGCAGCTTGGAGAAGGTTACGAGCACTGAATCTTTTTTT. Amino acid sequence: CASSLEKVTSTESFF.

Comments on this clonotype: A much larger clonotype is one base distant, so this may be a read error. The DNA of the CDR3 is TGCGTCAGCAGTAGCCTTTTCGAAGCTTTCTTT. Residues: CVSSSLFEAFF. The chain has TRBV10-2 and TRBJ1-1; D is unclear. In germline, CDR1 is WSHSY, CDR2 SAAADI. The CDR3 contains 11 residues.

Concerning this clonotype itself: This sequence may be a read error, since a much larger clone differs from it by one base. The CDR3 nucleotides read TGCGCCAGCAGATTGCAGGGGGCGAACACCGGGGAGCTGTTTTTT. It specifies CASRLQGANTGELFF. The J gene is TRBJ2-2, the V gene TRBV5-1, with TRBD1 matching over 7 bases. The CDR3 length is 15 residues. Losses at the gene ends were 5 bases for V and 0 bases for J; bases not matched to a gene: 4. Germline CDR1 reads SGHRS; CDR2 reads YFSETQ.

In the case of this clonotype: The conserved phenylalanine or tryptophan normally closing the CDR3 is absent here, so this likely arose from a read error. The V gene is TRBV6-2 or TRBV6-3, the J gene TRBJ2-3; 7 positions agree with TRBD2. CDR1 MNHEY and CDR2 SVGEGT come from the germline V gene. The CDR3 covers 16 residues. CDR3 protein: CASNYDKAGVSDTQYS. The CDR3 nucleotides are TGTGCCAGCAATTACGACAAGGCGGGAGTAAGTGATACGCAGTATTCT.

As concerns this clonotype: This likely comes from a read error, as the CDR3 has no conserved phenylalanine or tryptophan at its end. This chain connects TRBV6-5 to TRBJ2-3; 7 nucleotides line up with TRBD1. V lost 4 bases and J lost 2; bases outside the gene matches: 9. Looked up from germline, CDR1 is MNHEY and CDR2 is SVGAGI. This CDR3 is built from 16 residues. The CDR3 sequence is CASSLIGTDSTDTQYY. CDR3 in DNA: TGTGCCAGCAGTTTAATCGGGACAGACTCCACAGATACGCAGTATTAT.

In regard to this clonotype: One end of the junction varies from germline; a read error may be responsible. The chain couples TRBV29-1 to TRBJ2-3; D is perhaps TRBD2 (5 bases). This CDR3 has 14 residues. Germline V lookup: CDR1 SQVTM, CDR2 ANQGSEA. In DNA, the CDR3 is TGTAGCGCGCGGGTTTCGGGATTGTCAGATATGCAGTATTTT. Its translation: CSARVSGLSDMQYF.

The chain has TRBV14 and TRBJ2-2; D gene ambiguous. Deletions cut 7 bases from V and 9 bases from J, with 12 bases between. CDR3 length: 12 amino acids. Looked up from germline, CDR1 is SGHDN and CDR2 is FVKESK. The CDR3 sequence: CASNLTGWELFF. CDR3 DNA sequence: TGTGCCAGCAACCTGACCGGGTGGGAGCTGTTTTTT. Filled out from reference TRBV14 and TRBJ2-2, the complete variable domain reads EAGVTQFPSHSVIEKGQTVTLRCDPISGHDNLYWYRRVMGKEIKFLLHFVKESKQDESGMPNNRFLAERTGGTYSTLKVQPAELEDSGVYFCASNLTGWELFFGEGSRLTVL.

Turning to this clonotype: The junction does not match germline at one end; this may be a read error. The CDR3 protein is CSVEGPDRAETRYF. CDR3 in DNA: TGCAGCGTAGAAGGGCCCGACAGGGCCGAGACCCGGTACTTC. This chain connects TRBV29-1 to TRBJ2-5, with 7 nucleotides matching TRBD1. CDR3 length: 14 residues. Germline-derived CDR1 and CDR2 are SQVTM and ANQGSEA.

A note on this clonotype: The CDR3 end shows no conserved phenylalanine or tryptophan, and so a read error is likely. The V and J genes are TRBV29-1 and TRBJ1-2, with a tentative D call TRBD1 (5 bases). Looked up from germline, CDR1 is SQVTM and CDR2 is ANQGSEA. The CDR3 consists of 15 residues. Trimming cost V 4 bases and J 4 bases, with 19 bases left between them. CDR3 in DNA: TGCAGCGTTGGGCAAGGCTGGGGCATGAGCTATGGCTACACCTTA. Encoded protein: CSVGQGWGMSYGYTL.

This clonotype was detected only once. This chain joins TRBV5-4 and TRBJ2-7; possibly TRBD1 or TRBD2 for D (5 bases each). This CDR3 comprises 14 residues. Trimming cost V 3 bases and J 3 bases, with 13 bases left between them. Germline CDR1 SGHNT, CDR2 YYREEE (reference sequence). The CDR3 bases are TGTGCCAGCAGCTCGGGACGGGTCTTCTACGAGCAGTACTTC. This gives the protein CASSSGRVFYEQYF.

Written as DNA, the CDR3 is TGTGCCAGCACTGGCGGCGGCAGTGGCTCACCCCTCCACTTT. Encoded protein: CASTGGGSGSPLHF. The chain carries TRBV6-5 and TRBJ1-6; D unresolved. The germline V gene encodes CDR1 MNHEY and CDR2 SVGAGI. With 7 bases removed from V and 10 bases from J, the gap between germline ends came to 17 bases. The CDR3 runs to 14 residues.

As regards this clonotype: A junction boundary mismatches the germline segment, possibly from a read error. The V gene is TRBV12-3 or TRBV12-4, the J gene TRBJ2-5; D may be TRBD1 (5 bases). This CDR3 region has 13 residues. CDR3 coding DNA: TGTGTCAGCAGTTTAGGGGATGGAGAGGCCCAGTACTTC. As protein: CVSSLGDGEAQYF.

The CDR3 DNA is TGCAGCGTTGTACCACAGTCGAGCTATAATGAGCAGTTCTTC. It translates to CSVVPQSSYNEQFF. V and J are TRBV29-1 and TRBJ2-1, with D unclear. V was trimmed by 4 bases and J by 7 bases, leaving 17 bases between them. Germline V gene lookup returns CDR1 SQVTM and CDR2 ANQGSEA. The CDR3 runs 14 residues.

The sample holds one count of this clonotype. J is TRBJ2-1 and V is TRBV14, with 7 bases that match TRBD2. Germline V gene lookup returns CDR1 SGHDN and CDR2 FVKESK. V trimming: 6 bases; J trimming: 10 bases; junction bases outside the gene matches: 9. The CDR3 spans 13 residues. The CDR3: CASSAREVGEQFF. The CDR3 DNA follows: TGTGCCAGCAGTGCCCGGGAGGTCGGGGAGCAGTTCTTC. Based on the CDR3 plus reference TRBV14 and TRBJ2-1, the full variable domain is EAGVTQFPSHSVIEKGQTVTLRCDPISGHDNLYWYRRVMGKEIKFLLHFVKESKQDESGMPNNRFLAERTGGTYSTLKVQPAELEDSGVYFCASSAREVGEQFFGPGTRLTVL.